The 32 T cell receptor beta chains reported below all come from one sample, sequenced in a study of blood T cell repertoires in COVID-19. Produced via immunoSEQ multiplex PCR; TCRdb's table is partial and in-frame only. The sample includes approximately 250,000 clones, 70% to 90% of them seen just once. The sequenced material came from PBMCs or T cells enriched from blood (not recorded which). These TCRs come from a woman aged 40 to 50 with acute COVID-19.

The V gene is TRBV5-1, the J gene TRBJ2-7, with TRBD1 matching 9 bases. The V gene's germline CDR1 is SGHRS and CDR2 YFSETQ. The CDR3 is made up of 14 amino acids. Losses at the gene ends were 2 bases for V and 4 bases for J; bases not matched to a gene: 4. CDR3 nucleotides: TGCGCCAGCAGCTTTATGACAGGGGGTTACGAGCAGTACTTC. Translated, it gives CASSFMTGGYEQYF.

The V call is TRBV7-2, the J call TRBJ1-6; D is perhaps TRBD1 (5 bases). V was pared by 7 bases and J by 8 bases, with 12 bases between. Germline CDR1 SGHTA, CDR2 FQGNSA. The CDR3 has 13 residues. The CDR3 DNA is TGTGCCAGCACCAACGCGGGGGATTCACCCCTCCACTTT. It is translated as CASTNAGDSPLHF.

This clone appeared a single time. CDR3: CASSAQLAGYYEQYF. In DNA, the CDR3 is TGTGCCAGCAGCGCCCAACTAGCGGGGTACTACGAGCAGTACTTC. The chain combines TRBV5-5 with TRBJ2-7; 10 nucleotides align to TRBD2. This CDR3 is 15 amino acids long. J lost 3 bases, V lost 4 bases, and 7 bases had no gene match. CDR1 is SGHKS and CDR2 is YYEKEE in the germline V gene (reference sequence).

V is TRBV7-9 and J is TRBJ2-1; TRBD2 might be the D (5 bases). The germline gives CDR1 SEHNR, CDR2 FQNEAQ (reference sequence). The CDR3 totals 15 residues. Trimming left V 4 bases short and J 3 bases short, with 13 bases between. The CDR3 sequence: CASSSQGLDYNEQFF. CDR3 DNA: TGTGCCAGCAGCTCTCAAGGACTGGACTACAATGAGCAGTTCTTC.

This clone was observed a single time. V is TRBV14 and J is TRBJ2-1, with D possibly TRBD2 on 7 matching bases. V lost 0 bases to trimming and J lost 5 bases, with 23 bases between them. Germline V lookup: CDR1 SGHDN, CDR2 FVKESK. The CDR3 has 19 residues. The CDR3 region is CASSQDEGGKAFSDNEQFF. The CDR3 DNA reads TGTGCCAGCAGCCAAGATGAGGGGGGGAAGGCTTTTTCCGACAATGAGCAGTTCTTC. Full variable domain (remainder filled in from reference TRBV14 and TRBJ2-1): EAGVTQFPSHSVIEKGQTVTLRCDPISGHDNLYWYRRVMGKEIKFLLHFVKESKQDESGMPNNRFLAERTGGTYSTLKVQPAELEDSGVYFCASSQDEGGKAFSDNEQFFGPGTRLTVL.

The V call is TRBV7-9, the J call TRBJ2-1, with 7 bases matching TRBD1. The junction had 3 bases not matched to a gene; V was cut back by 5 bases and J by 5 bases. This CDR3 has 13 residues. Germline V gives CDR1 SEHNR, CDR2 FQNEAQ (reference sequence). CDR3 in DNA: TGTGCCAGCAGCACCACAGGGGACAATGAGCAGTTCTTC. Protein product: CASSTTGDNEQFF. The full variable domain, rest sourced from reference TRBV7-9 and TRBJ2-1, is DTGVSQNPRHKITKRGQNVTFRCDPISEHNRLYWYRQTLGQGPEFLTYFQNEAQLEKSRLLSDRFSAERPKGSFSTLEIQRTEQGDSAMYLCASSTTGDNEQFFGPGTRLTVL.

This clone appeared once. The chain joins TRBV24-1 to TRBJ2-1, with TRBD2 matching 10 bases. V trimming: 7 bases; J trimming: 8 bases; junction bases outside the gene matches: 7. The CDR3 consists of 14 residues. Per the germline V gene, CDR1 is KGHDR and CDR2 is SFDVKD. The CDR3 loop is CATRPSGREDEQFF. The CDR3 DNA reads as TGTGCCACCAGACCGAGCGGGAGGGAGGATGAGCAGTTCTTC.

The gene calls are TRBV3-1 (or the pseudogene TRBV3-2) and TRBJ2-6, with 9 bases identical to TRBD1. Germline V gene sequence: CDR1 LGHDT, CDR2 YNNKEL (reference sequence). V lost 4 bases and J lost 4; bases outside the gene matches: 5. There are 16 residues in the CDR3. CDR3 DNA: TGTGCCAGCAGCCGGGGGACAGGGTACGGGGCCAACGTCCTGACTTTC. Protein: CASSRGTGYGANVLTF.

The chain couples TRBV18 to TRBJ2-7, with a possible D match to TRBD1 (6 bases). The length of the CDR3 is 14 residues. The V gene lost 6 bases and the J gene lost 3 bases, with 15 bases spanning the gap. The germline V gene has CDR1 KGHSH and CDR2 LQKENI. For the CDR3, the DNA is TGTGCCAGCTCCCAAGGACAGATAGACTACGAGCAGTACTTC. Protein product: CASSQGQIDYEQYF.

The genes are TRBV6-5 and TRBJ2-5; 9 bases agree with TRBD1. Germline-derived CDR1 and CDR2 are MNHEY and SVGAGI. The CDR3 sequence is 15 residues long. The junction had 6 bases not matched to a gene; V was cut back by 2 bases and J by 5 bases. The CDR3 DNA reads as TGTGCCAGCAGTTACCTCGGACAGGGGTTCGAGACCCAGTACTTC. Protein: CASSYLGQGFETQYF.

J is TRBJ2-5 and V is TRBV7-9; 9 bases match TRBD2. J lost 5 bases, V lost 4 bases, and 8 bases had no gene match. Germline V gene lookup returns CDR1 SEHNR and CDR2 FQNEAQ (reference sequence). The length of the CDR3 is 15 residues. For the CDR3, the DNA is TGTGCCAGCAGCTCCCCCCTAGCGGGATCGGAGACCCAGTACTTC. This encodes CASSSPLAGSETQYF.

The chain joins TRBV3-1 (or the pseudogene TRBV3-2) to TRBJ1-6; D gene ambiguous. The CDR3 has 15 residues. V lost 2 bases and J lost 8, with 13 bases in between. The germline CDR1 and CDR2 sequences are LGHDT and YNNKEL (reference sequence). In nucleotides, the CDR3 is TGTGCCAGCAGCCAACTCCCAGCGCCTGATTCACCCCTCCACTTT. Its protein product is CASSQLPAPDSPLHF.

The chain uses TRBV7-3 and TRBJ2-1, with 14 positions matching TRBD2. CDR1 SGHTA and CDR2 FQGTGA come from the germline V gene. The V gene end was trimmed by 5 bases and the J gene end by 7 bases; junction bases not matched to a gene: 13. The CDR3 totals 18 residues. The CDR3 DNA follows: TGTGCCAGCAGCCCCCGGGGGGGACTAGCGGGAGTGATGAATGAGCAGTTCTTC. This gives the protein CASSPRGGLAGVMNEQFF.

The V gene is TRBV10-3, the J gene TRBJ1-1, with 7 bases aligning to TRBD1. V lost 4 bases, J lost 1 base, and 6 bases stayed unmatched. The germline V gene encodes CDR1 ENHRY and CDR2 SYGVKD. This CDR3 is 15 amino acids long. CDR3 sequence: CAISAHRGKNTEAFF. DNA of the CDR3: TGTGCCATCAGTGCCCACAGGGGTAAGAACACTGAAGCTTTCTTT.

The chain combines TRBV27 with TRBJ1-5; D is undetermined. Germline V gene lookup returns CDR1 MNHEY and CDR2 SMNVEV (reference sequence). This CDR3 contains 14 residues. V dropped 5 bases and J dropped 2 bases, with 10 bases sitting between them. The CDR3 region is CASSIRQGNQPQHF. The DNA of the CDR3 is TGTGCCAGCAGTATCCGACAAGGCAATCAGCCCCAGCATTTT.

The chain employs TRBV2 and TRBJ1-1; D gene unclear. Trimming pared 6 bases from V and 6 bases from J, leaving 11 bases between. CDR1 and CDR2 from the germline V gene are SNHLY and FYNNEI. The CDR3 is made up of 12 amino acids. The CDR3 DNA sequence: TGTGCCAGCAGCGTACACAGCTCTGAAGCTTTCTTT. As protein: CASSVHSSEAFF.

The V gene is TRBV5-1, the J gene TRBJ2-3; D possibly corresponds to TRBD1 (5 bases). Germline values: CDR1 SGHRS, CDR2 YFSETQ. Trimming shortened V by 0 bases and J by 10 bases, and 15 bases separated the two germline ends. The CDR3 totals 14 residues. CDR3 sequence (DNA): TGCGCCAGCAGCTTGGTGGTTCCAGACAGCCCGCAGTATTTT. Translated: CASSLVVPDSPQYF.

The CDR3 coding sequence is TGTGCCAGCAGTTTAACAGGGAGTGGCTCCTACGAGCAGTACTTC. Protein product: CASSLTGSGSYEQYF. The chain carries TRBV28 and TRBJ2-7, with D perhaps TRBD1 (6 bases). The CDR3 has 15 residues. V lost 2 bases, J lost 0 bases, and 11 bases lay in between. Looked up from germline, CDR1 is MDHEN and CDR2 is SYDVKM. Full variable domain (remainder filled in from reference TRBV28 and TRBJ2-7): DVKVTQSSRYLVKRTGEKVFLECVQDMDHENMFWYRQDPGLGLRLIYFSYDVKMKEKGDIPEGYSVSREKKERFSLILESASTNQTSMYLCASSLTGSGSYEQYFGPGTRLTVT.

The CDR3 DNA sequence: TGTGCCAGCAGCCTCGACACGACGAACACCGGGGAGCTGTTTTTT. As protein: CASSLDTTNTGELFF. The gene calls are TRBV3-1 (or the pseudogene TRBV3-2) and TRBJ2-2; unclear D gene. Germline assignment: CDR1 LGHDT and CDR2 YNNKEL (reference sequence). The CDR3 consists of 15 residues. Trimming removed 4 bases at V and 0 bases at J, with 9 bases between.

Of note for this clone: The sample contains more than one DNA sequence encoding this CDR3. The chain recombines TRBV6-5 with TRBJ2-7, with D uncertain. Per germline, CDR1 MNHEY and CDR2 SVGAGI. V was trimmed by 8 bases and J by 4 bases, leaving 6 bases between them. The CDR3 totals 10 residues. In DNA form, the CDR3 reads TGTGCCAGCGGCCGTTACGAGCAGTACTTC. It translates to CASGRYEQYF.

The V call is TRBV6-2 or TRBV6-3, the J call TRBJ1-2; tentatively, D is TRBD1 (5 bases). Germline V gene sequence: CDR1 MNHEY, CDR2 SVGEGT. V shed 0 bases and J shed 2 bases, with 10 bases lying between them. CDR3 length: 15 residues. CDR3 coding DNA: TGTGCCAGCAGTTACTCGAGGCAGGGAAACTATGGCTACACCTTC. Amino acids: CASSYSRQGNYGYTF.

This chain uses TRBV10-3 with TRBJ1-1, with TRBD1 matching over 7 bases. Germline CDR1 and CDR2: ENHRY and SYGVKD. Losses at the gene ends were 3 bases for V and 1 base for J; bases not matched to a gene: 5. The CDR3 runs to 15 residues. As DNA, the CDR3 is TGTGCCATCAGTGAAAGGGGGACAGAGAACACTGAAGCTTTCTTT. Translating gives CAISERGTENTEAFF.

The chain joins TRBV19 to TRBJ1-5, with 9 bases aligning to TRBD1. V shed 3 bases and J 2 bases; nucleotides not matched to a gene: 2. The CDR3 runs 15 residues. Looked up from germline, CDR1 is LNHDA and CDR2 is SQIVND (reference sequence). CDR3 coding DNA: TGTGCCAGTAGTATGACAGGGGGTGGCAATCAGCCCCAGCATTTT. Its protein is CASSMTGGGNQPQHF.

The J gene is TRBJ1-2, the V gene TRBV11-2; possible D gene TRBD1, 6 bases. Trimming took 6 bases from V and 1 from J, leaving 21 bases between them. Germline-derived CDR1 and CDR2 are SGHAT and FQNNGV. This CDR3 spans 17 amino acids. The CDR3 loop is CASRPLRYGTNNYGYTF. In nucleotides, the CDR3 is TGTGCCAGCAGACCACTACGGTACGGGACAAATAACTATGGCTACACCTTC.

The chain is built from TRBV4-1 and TRBJ2-7; 7 positions agree with TRBD2. V was clipped by 1 base and J by 7 bases; unmatched bases: 13. CDR1 is MGHRA and CDR2 is YSYEKL in the germline V gene. This CDR3 contains 16 residues. Here the CDR3 reads CASSQVFAGAVGEQYV. As DNA, the CDR3 is TGCGCCAGCAGCCAAGTATTTGCGGGAGCCGTGGGGGAGCAGTACGTC.

The chain employs TRBV5-6 and TRBJ2-7; 7 bases line up with TRBD2. CDR1 is SGHDT, CDR2 YYEEEE, per germline. V shed 1 base, J shed 3 bases, and the junction held 7 bases outside the gene matches. This CDR3 region has 15 residues. CDR3 nucleotide sequence: TGTGCCAGCAGCTTGCCGGGGGGTCGGATCTACGAGCAGTACTTC. Translating it yields CASSLPGGRIYEQYF.

V is TRBV13 and J is TRBJ2-1; tentatively, D is TRBD2 (7 bases). CDR3 length equals 13 residues. CDR1 is PRHDT, CDR2 FYEKMQ, per germline (reference sequence). Trimming stripped 6 bases from V and 7 bases from J, with 13 bases between. The CDR3 sequence is CASRGGGLNEQFF. The DNA for the CDR3 is TGTGCCAGCAGGGGAGGGGGATTGAATGAGCAGTTCTTC.

The chain has TRBV11-3 and TRBJ2-2; 9 positions match TRBD2. CDR3 length: 16 residues. CDR1 and CDR2 (germline): SGHNT, YENEEA. Trimming removed 1 base from V and 7 bases from J; junction bases left unmatched: 7. CDR3 amino acids: CASSLGSGSTGGELFF. The CDR3 coding sequence is TGTGCCAGCAGCTTAGGTAGCGGGAGTACGGGCGGGGAGCTGTTTTTT.

J is TRBJ2-7 and V is TRBV28, with D perhaps TRBD1 (5 bases). The ends were cut back, 3 bases at V and 2 bases at J, with 8 bases in the middle. The CDR3 is 13 residues long. CDR1 and CDR2 (germline): MDHEN, SYDVKM. The CDR3 DNA reads as TGTGCCAGCAGTTTGGGCAGGGCCTACGAGCAGTACTTC. It is translated as CASSLGRAYEQYF.

The chain employs TRBV7-9 and TRBJ1-4, with 7 bases aligning to TRBD1. V lost 4 bases and J lost 14; bases outside the gene matches: 10. In germline, CDR1 is SEHNR, CDR2 FQNEAQ (reference sequence). The CDR3 has 13 residues. The CDR3 is CASSWGQQLQLFF. Here the CDR3 DNA reads TGTGCCAGCAGCTGGGGACAGCAGTTGCAGCTGTTTTTT.

The V gene is TRBV6-2 or TRBV6-3, the J gene TRBJ1-5, with 12 positions matching TRBD1. The CDR3 is 14 residues long. Germline CDR1 and CDR2: MNHEY and SVGEGT. Trimming cost V 4 bases and J 6 bases; bases outside gene matches: 1. The CDR3 region has the DNA TGTGCCAGCAGTTGGGACAGGGGGCTTCAGCCCCAGCATTTT. It encodes CASSWDRGLQPQHF.

The chain carries TRBV6-2 or TRBV6-3 and TRBJ1-6, with TRBD1 as a possible D gene (5 bases). The CDR3 runs 15 residues. In germline, CDR1 is MNHEY, CDR2 SVGEGT. V dropped 2 bases and J dropped 7 bases, with 12 bases sitting between them. The CDR3 here is CASSYGAVSNSPLHF. The CDR3 DNA reads as TGTGCCAGCAGTTACGGGGCTGTGAGCAATTCACCCCTCCACTTT.